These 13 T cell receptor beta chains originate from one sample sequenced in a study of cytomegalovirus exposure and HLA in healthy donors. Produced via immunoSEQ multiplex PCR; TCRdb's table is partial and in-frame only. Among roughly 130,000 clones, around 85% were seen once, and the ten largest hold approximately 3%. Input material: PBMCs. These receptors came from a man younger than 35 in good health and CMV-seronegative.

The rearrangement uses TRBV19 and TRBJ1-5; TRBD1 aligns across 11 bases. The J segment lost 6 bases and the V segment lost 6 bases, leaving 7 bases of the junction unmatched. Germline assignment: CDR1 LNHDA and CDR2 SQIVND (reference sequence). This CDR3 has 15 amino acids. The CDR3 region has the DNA TGTGCCAGTAGCGGGACAGGGGGGGCCGGTCAGCCCCAGCATTTT. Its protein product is CASSGTGGAGQPQHF.

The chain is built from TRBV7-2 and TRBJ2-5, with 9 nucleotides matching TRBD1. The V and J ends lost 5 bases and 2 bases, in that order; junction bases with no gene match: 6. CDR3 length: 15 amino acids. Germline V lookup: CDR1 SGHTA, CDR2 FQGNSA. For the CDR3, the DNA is TGTGCCAGCAGCCCCGGGACAGGGTTTCAAGAGACCCAGTACTTC. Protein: CASSPGTGFQETQYF.

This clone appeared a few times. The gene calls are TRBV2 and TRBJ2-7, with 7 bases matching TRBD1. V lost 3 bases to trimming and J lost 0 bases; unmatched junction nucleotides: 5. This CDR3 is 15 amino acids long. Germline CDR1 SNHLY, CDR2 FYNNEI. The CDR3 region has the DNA TGTGCCAGCAGTGACAGGACAGGATACTCCTACGAGCAGTACTTC. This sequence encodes CASSDRTGYSYEQYF.

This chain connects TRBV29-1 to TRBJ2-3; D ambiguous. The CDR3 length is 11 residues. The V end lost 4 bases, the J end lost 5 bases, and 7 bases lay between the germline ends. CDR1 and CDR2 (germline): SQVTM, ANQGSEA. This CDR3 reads CSVVEIDTQYF. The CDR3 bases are TGCAGCGTTGTGGAGATAGATACGCAGTATTTT.

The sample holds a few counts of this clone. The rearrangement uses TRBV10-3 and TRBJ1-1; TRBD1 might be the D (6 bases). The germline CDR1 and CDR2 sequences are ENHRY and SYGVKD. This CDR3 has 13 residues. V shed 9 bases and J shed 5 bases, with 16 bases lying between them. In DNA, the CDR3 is TGTGCCATAAGGGGGGGAATTAGGACTGAAGCTTTCTTT. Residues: CAIRGGIRTEAFF.

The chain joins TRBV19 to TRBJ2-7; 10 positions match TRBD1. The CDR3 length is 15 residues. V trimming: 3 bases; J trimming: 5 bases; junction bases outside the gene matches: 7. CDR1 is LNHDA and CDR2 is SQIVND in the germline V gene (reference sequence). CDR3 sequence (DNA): TGTGCCAGTAGTATCCAAGGGACAGGGGCCCACGAGCAGTACTTC. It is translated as CASSIQGTGAHEQYF.

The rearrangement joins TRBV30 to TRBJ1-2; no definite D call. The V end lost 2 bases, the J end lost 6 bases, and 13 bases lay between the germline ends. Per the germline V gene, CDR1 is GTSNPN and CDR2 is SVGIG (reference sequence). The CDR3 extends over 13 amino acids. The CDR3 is CAWSLNAGDGYTF. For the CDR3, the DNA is TGTGCCTGGAGTTTAAACGCGGGCGATGGCTACACCTTC.

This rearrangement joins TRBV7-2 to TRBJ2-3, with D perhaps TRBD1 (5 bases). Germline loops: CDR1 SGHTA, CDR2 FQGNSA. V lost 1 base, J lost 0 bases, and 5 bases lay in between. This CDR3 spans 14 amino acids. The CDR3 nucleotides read TGTGCCAGCAGCTTAGACAGGAGCACAGATACGCAGTATTTT. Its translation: CASSLDRSTDTQYF.

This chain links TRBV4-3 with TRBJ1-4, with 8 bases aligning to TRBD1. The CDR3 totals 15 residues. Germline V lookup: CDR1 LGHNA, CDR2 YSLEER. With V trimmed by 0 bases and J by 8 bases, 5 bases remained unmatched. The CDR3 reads CASSQDRTGREKLFF. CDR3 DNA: TGCGCCAGCAGCCAAGATCGGACAGGGAGGGAAAAACTGTTTTTT.

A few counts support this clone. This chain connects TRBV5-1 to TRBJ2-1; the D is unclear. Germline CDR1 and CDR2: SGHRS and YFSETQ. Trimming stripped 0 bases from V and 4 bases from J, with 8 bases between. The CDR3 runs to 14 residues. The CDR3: CASSLDGEYNEQFF. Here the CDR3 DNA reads TGCGCCAGCAGCTTGGACGGTGAATACAATGAGCAGTTCTTC.

The CDR3: CASSFRDRYTEAFF. DNA for the CDR3: TGTGCCAGCAGTTTCCGGGACAGGTACACTGAAGCTTTCTTT. This chain uses TRBV6-6 with TRBJ1-1; 8 bases line up with TRBD1. Germline CDR1 and CDR2: MNHNY and SVGAGI (reference sequence). J was trimmed by 3 bases and V by 4 bases; bases with no gene match: 4. This CDR3 is built from 14 residues.

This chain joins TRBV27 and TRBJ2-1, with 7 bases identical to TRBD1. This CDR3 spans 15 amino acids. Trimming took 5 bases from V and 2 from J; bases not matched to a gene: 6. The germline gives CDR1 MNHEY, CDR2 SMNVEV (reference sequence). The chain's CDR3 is CASSAGGVAYNEQFF. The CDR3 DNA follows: TGTGCCAGCAGTGCAGGGGGAGTCGCCTACAATGAGCAGTTCTTC.

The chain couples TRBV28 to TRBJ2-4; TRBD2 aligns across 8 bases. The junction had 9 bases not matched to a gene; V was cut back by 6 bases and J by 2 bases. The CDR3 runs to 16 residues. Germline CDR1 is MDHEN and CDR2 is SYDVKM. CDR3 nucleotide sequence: TGTGCCAGCAGCCCCGGGGGGGGGAGAACCAAAAACATTCAGTACTTC. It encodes CASSPGGGRTKNIQYF.